A selection of T cell receptor beta chains follows, all from one sample in a study of CD8+CD57+ T cells in acquired aplastic anemia. TCRdb reprocessed the reads with MiXCR, giving one entry per CDR3 protein. The sample records about 210,000 distinct CDR3 sequences, 34% being singletons. Source material: sorted CD4+, CD8+, or CD8+CD57+ T cells (not recorded which) from PBMCs. Source of these receptors: a human donor in good health, serving as a control. Both conserved end residues are part of each CDR3. The D gene is left open where the match is weak. Size tells how often a clone was seen (once, few, many) or the class of an expanded clone, and some rows leave it out.

v_call,d_call,clone_size,j_call,cdr3_nt,cdr3_aa
TRBV14,TRBD1,-,TRBJ2-7,TGTGCCAGCAGCCAACTGACAGGGCACCAGTACTTC,CASSQLTGHQYF
TRBV6-1,TRBD1,-,TRBJ1-2,TGTGCCAGCAGTACCTGGACAGGGGCAGAACCTAACTATGGCTACACCTTC,CASSTWTGAEPNYGYTF
TRBV28,TRBD2,-,TRBJ2-7,TGTGCCAGCGGACGTTATGGACTAGCGGGCTTTGGCTACGAGCAGTACTTC,CASGRYGLAGFGYEQYF
TRBV5-1,-,once,TRBJ1-1,TGCGCCAGCAGCTTGATTGCAGGCCCCAGACCGAACACTGAAGCTTTCTTT,CASSLIAGPRPNTEAFF
TRBV10-2,-,many,TRBJ2-7,TGCGCCAGCAGGGAAAACCCAGGGTATAGCGGCGCCTCCATACTCGAGCAGTACTTC,CASRENPGYSGASILEQYF
TRBV5-5,-,many,TRBJ1-1,TGTGCCAGCAGCTTCATGACTGCGAACACTGAAGCTTTCTTT,CASSFMTANTEAFF
TRBV9,TRBD2,-,TRBJ2-5,TGTGCCAGCAGCCAAGTCACTAGCGGGGGACAAGAGACCCAGTACTTC,CASSQVTSGGQETQYF
TRBV5-1,-,-,TRBJ2-1,TGCGTCAGCAGCCCGGACGTCAGGGCCACTAGGGACAATGAGCAGTTCTTC,CVSSPDVRATRDNEQFF
TRBV9,-,many,TRBJ1-2,TGTGCCAGCAGCGTAGGAAGTCCAGGGGTGGGTGGCTACACCTTC,CASSVGSPGVGGYTF
TRBV30,-,few,TRBJ1-2,TGTGCCTGGAGTGTGGGGCCAGGGGCGATGAGGGGCTACACCTTC,CAWSVGPGAMRGYTF
TRBV25-1,TRBD2,-,TRBJ2-1,TGTGCCAGCAGTGAATGGGCTAGCGGGATTTACAATGAGCAGTTCTTC,CASSEWASGIYNEQFF
TRBV6-1,-,-,TRBJ1-2,TGTGCCAGCAGTGAAGCAGGAACAGGGTACTATGGCTACACCTTC,CASSEAGTGYYGYTF
TRBV30,-,-,TRBJ2-1,TGTGCCTGGAGTGGGGGCCATAATGAGCAGTTCTTC,CAWSGGHNEQFF
TRBV12-3/TRBV12-4,-,few,TRBJ1-3,TGTGCCAGCACCCCCGCCCGCAGGGCTGGAAACACCATATATTTT,CASTPARRAGNTIYF
TRBV19,TRBD1,many,TRBJ1-2,TGTGCCAGTAGTATAAACCGGGACAGGCTCTATGGCTACACCTTC,CASSINRDRLYGYTF
TRBV2,TRBD2,many,TRBJ2-7,TGTGCCAGCATGATTAGCGGGACAAGCGAGCAGTACTTC,CASMISGTSEQYF
TRBV10-3,TRBD1,few,TRBJ1-6,TGTGCCATCAGTGGACAGGGGGGTTCACCCCTCCACTTT,CAISGQGGSPLHF
TRBV6-1,-,-,TRBJ1-6,TGTGCCAGCAGTCTCATCTTTGGGGCAGGGGTGGTATCACCCCTCCACTTT,CASSLIFGAGVVSPLHF
TRBV2,-,once,TRBJ1-6,TGTGCCAGCAGTGAAGGTATCTCAAGGGGTAGTTCACTCCTCCACTTT,CASSEGISRGSSLLHF
TRBV20-1,TRBD1,-,TRBJ1-6,TGCAGTTCGACAGGGAACTATAATTCACCCCTCCACTTT,CSSTGNYNSPLHF
TRBV15,-,once,TRBJ1-6,TGTGCCACCAGCAGAGATCGGGACAAGGGGCGAACACCCCTCCACTTT,CATSRDRDKGRTPLHF
TRBV11-1,-,-,TRBJ2-7,TGTGCCAGCAGCTTTAATGCGGGACGGGGGAATTTCTGGCAGTACTTC,CASSFNAGRGNFWQYF
TRBV6-2/TRBV6-3,-,few,TRBJ2-5,TGTGCCAGCACCAAAATCTCCGGGACGGATCAAGAGACCCAGTACTTC,CASTKISGTDQETQYF
TRBV25-1,TRBD1,-,TRBJ2-1,TGTGCCAGCAGTGACCGGACAGGTTTCAATGAGCAGTTCTTC,CASSDRTGFNEQFF